The present T cell receptor beta chain was sequenced within a study of blood T cell repertoires in COVID-19. TCRdb's table, derived via immunoSEQ multiplex PCR, lists solely in-frame clones and lacks some. The sample shows under 300,000 clones, roughly 82% of them seen only once. The CDR3 extends over 16 amino acids. Germline V CDR1 and CDR2: SGHTA, FQGNSA. V trimming: 1 base; J trimming: 2 bases; junction bases outside the gene matches: 4. This chain uses TRBV7-2 with TRBJ1-3; 8 positions match TRBD1. Sequenced material: peripheral blood. The TCR sequence derives from a man aged 80 or over with acute or convalescent COVID-19. In DNA, the CDR3 is TGTGCCAGCAGCTTAGGCCCGACAGGGGCTGGAAACACCATATATTTT. It translates to CASSLGPTGAGNTIYF. Full variable domain (rest looked up from reference TRBV7-2 and TRBJ1-3): GAGVSQSPSNKVTEKGKDVELRCDPISGHTALYWYRQSLGQGLEFLIYFQGNSAPDKSGLPSDRFSAERTGGSVSTLTIQRTQQEDSAVYLCASSLGPTGAGNTIYFGEGSWLTVV.